The present T cell receptor beta chain was sequenced within a study of control samples from healthy donors and cancer patients. The CDR3 runs 14 residues. The germline CDR1 and CDR2 sequences are ENHRY and SYGVKD. Trimming removed 6 bases from V and 0 bases from J, with 8 bases in between. The data were produced by immunoSEQ multiplex PCR, yet TCRdb's version contains in-frame clones alone and is incomplete. The table has about 130,000 clones, about 91% seen once. This TCR came from a man between 18 and 29 years old in good health. The J gene is TRBJ2-2, the V gene TRBV10-3; the D gene is possibly TRBD1 (6 bases). Specimen: blood. CDR3 DNA sequence: TGTGCCATCAGGACAGGCCCGAACACCGGGGAGCTGTTTTTT. The encoded protein is CAIRTGPNTGELFF.